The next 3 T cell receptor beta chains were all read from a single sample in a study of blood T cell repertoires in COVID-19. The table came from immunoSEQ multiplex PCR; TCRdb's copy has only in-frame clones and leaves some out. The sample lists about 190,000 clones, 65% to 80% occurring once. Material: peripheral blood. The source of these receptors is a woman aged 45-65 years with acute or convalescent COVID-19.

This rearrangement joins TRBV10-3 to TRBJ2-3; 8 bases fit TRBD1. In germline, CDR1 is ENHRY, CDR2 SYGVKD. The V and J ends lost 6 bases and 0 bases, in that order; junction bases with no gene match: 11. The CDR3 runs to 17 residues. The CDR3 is CAISPTDRGLSTDTQYF. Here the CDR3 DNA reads TGTGCCATCAGCCCTACTGACAGGGGTCTAAGCACAGATACGCAGTATTTT.

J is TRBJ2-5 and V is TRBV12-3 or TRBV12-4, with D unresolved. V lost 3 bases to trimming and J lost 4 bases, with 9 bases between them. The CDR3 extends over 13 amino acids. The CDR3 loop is CASSFASGETQYF. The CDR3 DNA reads TGTGCCAGCAGTTTTGCGTCGGGAGAGACCCAGTACTTC.

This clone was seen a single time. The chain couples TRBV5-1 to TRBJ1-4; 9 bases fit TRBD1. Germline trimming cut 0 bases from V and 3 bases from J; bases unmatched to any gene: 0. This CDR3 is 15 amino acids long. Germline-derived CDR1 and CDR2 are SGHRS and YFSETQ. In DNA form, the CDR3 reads TGCGCCAGCAGCTTGGGACAGGGGGCTAATGAAAAACTGTTTTTT. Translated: CASSLGQGANEKLFF.